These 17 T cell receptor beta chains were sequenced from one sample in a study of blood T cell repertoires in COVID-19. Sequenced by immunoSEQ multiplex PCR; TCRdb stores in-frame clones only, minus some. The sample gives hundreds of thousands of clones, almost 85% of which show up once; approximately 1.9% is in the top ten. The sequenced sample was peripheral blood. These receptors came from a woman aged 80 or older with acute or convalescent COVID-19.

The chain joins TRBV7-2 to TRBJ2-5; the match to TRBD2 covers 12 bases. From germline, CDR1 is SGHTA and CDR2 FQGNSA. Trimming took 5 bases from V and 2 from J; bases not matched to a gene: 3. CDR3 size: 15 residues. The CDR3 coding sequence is TGTGCCAGCAGCCTACTAGCGGGAGGTCAAGAGACCCAGTACTTC. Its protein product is CASSLLAGGQETQYF.

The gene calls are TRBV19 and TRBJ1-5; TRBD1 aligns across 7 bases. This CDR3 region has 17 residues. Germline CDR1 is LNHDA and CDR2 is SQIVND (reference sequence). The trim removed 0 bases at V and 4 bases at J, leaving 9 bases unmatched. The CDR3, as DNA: TGTGCCAGTAGTATAGACAACAGGGGCTCCCTGAATCAGCCCCAGCATTTT. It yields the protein CASSIDNRGSLNQPQHF.

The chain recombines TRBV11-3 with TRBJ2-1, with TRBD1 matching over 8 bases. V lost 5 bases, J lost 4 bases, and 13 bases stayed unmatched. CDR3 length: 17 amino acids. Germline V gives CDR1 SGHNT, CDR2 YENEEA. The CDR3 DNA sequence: TGTGCCAGCAGCGCAAAGGGGGCGGGACAGGCTTACAATGAGCAGTTCTTC. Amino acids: CASSAKGAGQAYNEQFF.

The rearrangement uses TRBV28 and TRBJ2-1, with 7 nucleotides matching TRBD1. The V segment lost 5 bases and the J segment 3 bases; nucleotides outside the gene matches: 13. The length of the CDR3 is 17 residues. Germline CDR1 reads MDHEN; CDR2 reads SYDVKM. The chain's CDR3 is CASSPTPDRAIYNEQFF. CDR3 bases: TGTGCCAGCAGTCCAACCCCTGACAGGGCGATCTACAATGAGCAGTTCTTC. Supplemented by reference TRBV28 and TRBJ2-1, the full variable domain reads DVKVTQSSRYLVKRTGEKVFLECVQDMDHENMFWYRQDPGLGLRLIYFSYDVKMKEKGDIPEGYSVSREKKERFSLILESASTNQTSMYLCASSPTPDRAIYNEQFFGPGTRLTVL.

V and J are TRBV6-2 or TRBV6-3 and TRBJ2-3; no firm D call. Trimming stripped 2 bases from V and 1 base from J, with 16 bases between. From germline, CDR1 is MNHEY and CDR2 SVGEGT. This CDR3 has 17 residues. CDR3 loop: CASSYPIAATGTDTQYF. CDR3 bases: TGTGCCAGCAGTTACCCGATTGCTGCTACCGGCACAGATACGCAGTATTTT.

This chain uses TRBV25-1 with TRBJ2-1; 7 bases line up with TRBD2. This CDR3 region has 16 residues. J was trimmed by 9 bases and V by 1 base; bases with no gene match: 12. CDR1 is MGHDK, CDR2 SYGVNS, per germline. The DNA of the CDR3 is TGTGCCAGCAGTGAATCCTATTCTAGCGGAGCTAGTGAGCAGTTCTTC. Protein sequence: CASSESYSSGASEQFF.

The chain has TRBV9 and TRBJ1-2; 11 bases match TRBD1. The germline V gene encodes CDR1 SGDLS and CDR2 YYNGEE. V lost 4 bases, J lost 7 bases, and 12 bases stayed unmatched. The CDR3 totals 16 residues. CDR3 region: CASSPPPGQGAVGYTF. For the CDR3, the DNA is TGTGCCAGCAGCCCACCCCCCGGACAGGGGGCCGTTGGCTACACCTTC.

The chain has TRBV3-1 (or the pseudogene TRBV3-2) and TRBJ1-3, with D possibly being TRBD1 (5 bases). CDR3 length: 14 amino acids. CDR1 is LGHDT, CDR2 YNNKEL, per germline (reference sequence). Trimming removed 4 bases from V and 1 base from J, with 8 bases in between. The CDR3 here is CASSRDSSGNTIYF. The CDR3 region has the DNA TGTGCCAGCAGCCGAGACAGTTCTGGAAACACCATATATTTT.

CDR3: CASSQDRPPYGYTF. DNA for the CDR3: TGTGCCAGCAGTCAGGACAGACCCCCGTATGGCTACACCTTC. V is TRBV6-2 or TRBV6-3 and J is TRBJ1-2, with TRBD1 as a possible D gene (6 bases). The CDR3 is 14 residues long. Trimming took off 5 bases at V and 5 bases at J, with 15 bases between the two ends. In germline, CDR1 is MNHEY, CDR2 SVGEGT.

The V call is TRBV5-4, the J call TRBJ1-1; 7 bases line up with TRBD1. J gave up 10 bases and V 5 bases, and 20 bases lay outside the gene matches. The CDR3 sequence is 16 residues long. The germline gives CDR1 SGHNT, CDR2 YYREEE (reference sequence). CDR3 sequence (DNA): TGTGCCAGCAGTTTGAACGCCGGACAGGACCCCCCCGGAGCTTTCTTT. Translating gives CASSLNAGQDPPGAFF. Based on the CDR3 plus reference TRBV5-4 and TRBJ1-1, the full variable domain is ETGVTQSPTHLIKTRGQQVTLRCSSQSGHNTVSWYQQALGQGPQFIFQYYREEENGRGNFPPRFSGLQFPNYSSELNVNALELDDSALYLCASSLNAGQDPPGAFFGQGTRLTVV.

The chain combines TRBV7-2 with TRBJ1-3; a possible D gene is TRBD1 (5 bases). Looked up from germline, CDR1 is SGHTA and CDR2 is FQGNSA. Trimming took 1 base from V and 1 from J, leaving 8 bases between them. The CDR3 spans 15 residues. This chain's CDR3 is CASSLGGVSGNTIYF. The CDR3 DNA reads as TGTGCCAGCAGCTTAGGGGGGGTATCTGGAAACACCATATATTTT.

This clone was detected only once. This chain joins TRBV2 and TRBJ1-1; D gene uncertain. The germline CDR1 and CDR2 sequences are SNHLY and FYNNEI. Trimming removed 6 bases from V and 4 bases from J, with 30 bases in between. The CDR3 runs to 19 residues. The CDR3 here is CASSRNQDGSLSEGTEAFF. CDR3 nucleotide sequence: TGTGCCAGCAGCCGCAACCAGGACGGGTCCTTATCAGAGGGCACTGAAGCTTTCTTT.

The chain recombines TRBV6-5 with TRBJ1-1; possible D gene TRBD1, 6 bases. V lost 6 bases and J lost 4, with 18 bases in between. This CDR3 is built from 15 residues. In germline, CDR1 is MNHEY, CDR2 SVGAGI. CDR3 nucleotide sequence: TGTGCCAGCAGCAAACAGGGAAGATCATCCACTGAAGCTTTCTTT. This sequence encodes CASSKQGRSSTEAFF.

CDR3 in DNA: TGTGCCAGCAGCTTAGGGGGGGGGAACACTGAAGCTTTCTTT. Protein product: CASSLGGGNTEAFF. The chain employs TRBV7-2 and TRBJ1-1; tentative D call: TRBD1 (5 bases). Trimming took 1 base from V and 1 from J, leaving 7 bases between them. CDR3 length: 14 residues. Germline V gene lookup returns CDR1 SGHTA and CDR2 FQGNSA.

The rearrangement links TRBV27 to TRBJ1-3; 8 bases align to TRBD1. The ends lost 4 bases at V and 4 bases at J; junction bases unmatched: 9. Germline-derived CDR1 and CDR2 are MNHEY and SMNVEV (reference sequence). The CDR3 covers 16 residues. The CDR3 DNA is TGTGCCAGCAGTTCCCGGGGCAGGGGGCCAGGAAACACCATATATTTT. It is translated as CASSSRGRGPGNTIYF.

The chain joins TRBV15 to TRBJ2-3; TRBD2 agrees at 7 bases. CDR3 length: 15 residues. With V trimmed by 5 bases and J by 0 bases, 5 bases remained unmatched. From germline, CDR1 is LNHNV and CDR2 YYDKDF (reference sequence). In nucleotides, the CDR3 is TGTGCCACCAGCGGGGACTACAAGAGCACAGATACGCAGTATTTT. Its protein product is CATSGDYKSTDTQYF.

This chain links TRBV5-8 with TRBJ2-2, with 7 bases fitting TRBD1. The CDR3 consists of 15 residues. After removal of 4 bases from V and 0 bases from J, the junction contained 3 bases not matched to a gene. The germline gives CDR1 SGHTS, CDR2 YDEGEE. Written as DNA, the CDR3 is TGTGCCAGCAGCCTCGACAGGGCGAACACCGGGGAGCTGTTTTTT. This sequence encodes CASSLDRANTGELFF.